The entry below gives a single TCR beta chain sequence along with its context. What it binds is unknown. Trimming stripped 9 bases from V and 10 bases from J, with 19 bases between. CDR1 and CDR2 from the germline V gene are MDHEN and SYDVKM. The CDR3 loop spans 13 amino acids. Time point defined: week 5, during vaccination. Doses consisted of 300 ug of mutant IDH1 20-mer peptide each, paired with topical imiquimod. This record belongs to a study of a mutant IDH1 vaccine in newly diagnosed glioma. Study at large: Patients began vaccination 4-6 weeks after radiotherapy alone, or with temozolomide cycles.

The method was immunoSEQ multiplex PCR; TCRdb's version includes in-frame clones alone and lacks a portion of them. Here the sample spans 70,000 to 100,000 clones, over 75% being singletons. The clonotype originates from a woman aged 45-65 years with glioma. The specimen comprised PBMCs, sampled from a glioma patient whose treatment included an IDH1 peptide vaccine. J is TRBJ2-1 and V is TRBV28; TRBD2 might be the D (6 bases). CDR3 amino acids: CASTPPGVREQFF. The CDR3 DNA reads TGTGCCAGTACCCCTCCGGGAGTGAGGGAGCAGTTCTTC.